The rows below give T cell receptor beta chains drawn from one sample of a study of cytomegalovirus exposure and HLA in healthy donors. The assay was immunoSEQ multiplex PCR, and TCRdb's table has in-frame clones only and misses some. The sample lists around 140,000 clones; about 91% were seen once. Specimen: PBMCs. The source is a man younger than 35 in good health and CMV-seropositive. Both conserved end residues are part of each CDR3. The D gene is left open where the match is weak. Expanded clones are given a class, and other clones once, few, many or no size at all.

j_call d_call v_call clone_size cdr3_aa cdr3_nt
TRBJ1-1 NA TRBV15 NA CATSSRSQNTEAFF TGTGCCACCAGCAGTCGTAGTCAGAACACTGAAGCTTTCTTT
TRBJ2-5 NA TRBV25-1 NA CASSESGAWKTQYF TGTGCCAGCAGTGAATCAGGGGCTTGGAAGACCCAGTACTTC
TRBJ1-3 NA TRBV5-6 NA CASSLAAGLSGNTIYF TGTGCCAGCAGCTTGGCCGCGGGACTCTCTGGAAACACCATATATTTT
TRBJ1-6 NA TRBV27 NA CASRRGQINSPLHF TGTGCCAGCAGAAGAGGACAGATTAATTCACCCCTCCACTTT
TRBJ1-6 NA TRBV6-4 NA CASSLDRELNSPLHF TGTGCCAGCAGCCTAGACAGAGAATTAAATTCACCCCTCCACTTT
TRBJ1-2 NA TRBV6-1 NA CASIQNPGVYGYTF TGTGCCAGCATCCAAAACCCAGGGGTCTATGGCTACACCTTC
TRBJ2-7 NA TRBV5-5 NA CASSLGSLNNEQYF TGTGCCAGCAGCTTGGGATCCTTAAACAACGAGCAGTACTTC
TRBJ2-1 NA TRBV2 NA CASSEGGQYYNEQFF TGTGCCAGCAGTGAAGGTGGACAGTACTACAATGAGCAGTTCTTC
TRBJ2-1 NA TRBV7-3 NA CASSQGLNEQFF TGTGCCAGCAGCCAGGGTCTTAATGAGCAGTTCTTC
TRBJ2-4 TRBD2 TRBV4-1 NA CASSQDRGGGENIQYF TGCGCCAGCAGCCAAGATCGCGGGGGAGGGGAAAACATTCAGTACTTC
TRBJ2-2 NA TRBV28 NA CASRQGRKNTGELFF TGTGCCAGCAGGCAGGGGCGGAAAAACACCGGGGAGCTGTTTTTT
TRBJ2-7 NA TRBV21-1 NA CASSKSPGAANEQYF TGTGCCAGCAGCAAATCCCCAGGGGCCGCGAACGAGCAGTACTTC
TRBJ2-7 NA TRBV2 NA CASSEYTGHIPREQYF TGTGCCAGCAGTGAATACACGGGACATATCCCGAGGGAGCAGTACTTC
TRBJ2-7 TRBD2 TRBV19 NA CASSNGLAQSEQYF TGTGCCAGTAGTAACGGACTAGCGCAGTCCGAGCAGTACTTC
TRBJ1-2 NA TRBV6-1 NA CASSARVVYGYTF TGTGCCAGCAGTGCCCGCGTTGTCTATGGCTACACCTTC
TRBJ1-2 TRBD1 TRBV28 few CASSFTGGYGYTF TGTGCCAGCAGTTTCACAGGGGGCTATGGCTACACCTTC
TRBJ2-7 NA TRBV4-2 medium-sized CASSQGQNYEQYF TGTGCCAGCAGCCAAGGACAGAACTACGAGCAGTACTTC
TRBJ1-4 NA TRBV19 NA CASSALAGGNEKLFF TGTGCCAGTAGTGCCCTTGCGGGCGGCAATGAAAAACTGTTTTTT
TRBJ2-7 TRBD1 TRBV28 NA CATRTGDAFGYF TGTGCCACCAGGACAGGGGACGCATTCGGGTACTTC
TRBJ1-1 TRBD1 TRBV18 NA CASSPPTGYTEAFF TGTGCCAGCTCACCACCGACAGGGTACACTGAAGCTTTCTTT
TRBJ2-7 TRBD2 TRBV5-1 NA CASSLSRGENEQYF TGCGCCAGCAGCTTGTCGCGGGGGGAAAACGAGCAGTACTTC
TRBJ2-2 TRBD2 TRBV6-1 NA CASSVLAGANTGELFF TGTGCCAGCAGTGTACTAGCGGGAGCGAACACCGGGGAGCTGTTTTTT
TRBJ1-1 NA TRBV10-1 few CASSLDRGTEAFF TGCGCCAGCAGCTTAGATCGGGGCACTGAAGCTTTCTTT
TRBJ2-5 NA TRBV28 NA CASSGHTRKTQYF TGTGCCAGCAGCGGACATACCCGAAAGACCCAGTACTTC
TRBJ2-1 TRBD1 TRBV19 NA CASLGGQGSYNEQFF TGTGCCAGTTTAGGGGGACAGGGATCCTACAATGAGCAGTTCTTC
TRBJ1-1 NA TRBV30 NA CAWDVTTEAFF TGTGCCTGGGACGTGACAACTGAAGCTTTCTTT
TRBJ1-5 NA TRBV2 NA CASSYLDISNQPQHF TGTGCCAGCAGTTACCTGGACATAAGCAATCAGCCCCAGCATTTT
TRBJ1-4 NA TRBV27 NA CASSPRVNEKLFF TGTGCCAGCAGTCCGCGCGTCAATGAAAAACTGTTTTTT
TRBJ1-6 TRBD1 TRBV7-3 NA CASSFGTGHNSPLHF TGTGCCAGCAGCTTTGGGACAGGCCATAATTCACCCCTCCACTTT
TRBJ2-7 NA TRBV5-6 NA CASSESQGRSYEQYF TGTGCCAGCAGCGAATCACAGGGACGGTCCTACGAGCAGTACTTC
TRBJ2-3 TRBD2 TRBV5-1 NA CASSLGTSADTQYF TGCGCCAGCAGCTTGGGGACTAGTGCAGATACGCAGTATTTT
TRBJ2-7 NA TRBV27 NA CASSTLTGRSYEQYF TGTGCCAGCAGTACCCTGACAGGGAGGTCCTACGAGCAGTACTTC
TRBJ2-7 TRBD2 TRBV6-6 NA CASRTSGGVYEQYF TGTGCCAGCAGGACTAGCGGGGGAGTCTACGAGCAGTACTTC
TRBJ1-5 TRBD1 TRBV7-2 few CASSRTGPNQPQHF TGTGCCAGCAGCCGGACAGGGCCCAATCAGCCCCAGCATTTT
TRBJ1-5 NA TRBV10-3 NA CAISDPGYSNQPQHF TGTGCCATCAGTGATCCAGGGTATAGCAATCAGCCCCAGCATTTT
TRBJ2-7 TRBD2 TRBV6-1 NA CASRASGSLYEQYF TGTGCCAGCAGGGCTAGCGGATCTCTCTACGAGCAGTACTTC
TRBJ1-1 TRBD1 TRBV11-3 NA CASRGQDTEAFF TGTGCCAGCCGTGGACAGGACACTGAAGCTTTCTTT
TRBJ2-1 NA TRBV11-3 NA CASSPSERASSYNEQFF TGTGCCAGCAGCCCGAGTGAGCGGGCTAGCTCCTACAATGAGCAGTTCTTC
TRBJ1-2 NA TRBV30 NA CAWSVRGGNYGYTF TGTGCCTGGAGTGTACGCGGGGGCAACTATGGCTACACCTTC
TRBJ2-7 TRBD2 TRBV4-1 few CASSQDPAGAYEQYF TGCGCCAGCAGCCAAGACCCAGCGGGAGCCTACGAGCAGTACTTC